The 19 T cell receptor beta chains presented below share a single source sample, sequenced in a study of molecular identifiers for immune sequencing clone quantification (dated by TCRdb to 2016 to 2019). The receptor library was made with PCR. Sequencing was carried out with a NextSeq 500. TCRdb reanalyzed the raw reads on its own, using fastp at Q25 for trimming and MiXCR for clone calling, and kept in-frame beta chains. Rows with a matching CDR3 protein are joined into one entry that keeps the most common DNA and genes. In all, the sample holds 460,000 or so distinct CDR3 sequences, and about 25% of those were seen once. The biggest ten clones account for approximately 0.76% of the sample. The sequencing input was naive CD8+ T cells from blood, with Jurkat cell RNA spiked in. Interpreted using the paper, the cell subset or site label stands for: FACS-sorted CD8+CD4-CCR7+CD45RA+ naive T cells. Every receptor here comes from a human donor in good health. Some libraries in this study had Jurkat cell RNA spiked in.

There are many counts of this clonotype. The rearrangement links TRBV11-2 to TRBJ2-4; a possible D gene is TRBD2 (6 bases). This CDR3 contains 17 residues. V gave up 1 base and J gave up 0 bases, with 13 bases separating them. Germline assignment: CDR1 SGHAT and CDR2 FQNNGV. CDR3 coding DNA: TGTGCCAGCAGCTTAGGCCTTGTGGGACTAGCCAAAAACATTCAGTACTTC. As protein: CASSLGLVGLAKNIQYF.

The table lists this clonotype with a few counts. The CDR3 loop is CASSRTIRSYEQYF. As DNA, the CDR3 is TGTGCCAGCAGTAGGACTATCAGATCCTACGAGCAGTACTTC. The chain employs TRBV28 and TRBJ2-7; the D gene is possibly TRBD2 (6 bases). CDR1 is MDHEN, CDR2 SYDVKM, per germline. The CDR3 consists of 14 residues. V was trimmed by 5 bases and J by 1 base, leaving 12 bases between them.

The V call is TRBV7-9, the J call TRBJ1-5; D remains ambiguous. There are 15 residues in the CDR3. Trimming stripped 5 bases from V and 3 bases from J, with 14 bases between. In germline, CDR1 is SEHNR, CDR2 FQNEAQ (reference sequence). As DNA, the CDR3 is TGTGCCAGCAGCCCCGAGGTGGCCGACAATCAGCCCCAGCATTTT. Amino acid sequence: CASSPEVADNQPQHF.

The chain is built from TRBV11-3 and TRBJ2-1; TRBD2 matches at 8 bases. The CDR3 totals 15 residues. Per germline, CDR1 SGHNT and CDR2 YENEEA. The J segment lost 5 bases and the V segment lost 2 bases, leaving 5 bases of the junction unmatched. Written as DNA, the CDR3 is TGTGCCAGCAGCTTAAGCGGGAGTTCTGACAATGAGCAGTTCTTC. As protein: CASSLSGSSDNEQFF. The full variable domain, in which reference TRBV11-3 and TRBJ2-1 provide the parts outside the CDR3, is EAGVVQSPRYKIIEKKQPVAFWCNPISGHNTLYWYLQNLGQGPELLIRYENEEAVDDSQLPKDRFSAERLKGVDSTLKIQPAELGDSAVYLCASSLSGSSDNEQFFGPGTRLTVL.

The CDR3 reads CASSLNQGKSYNEQFF. As DNA, the CDR3 is TGTGCCAGCAGCTTAAATCAGGGAAAGAGCTACAATGAGCAGTTCTTC. The J gene is TRBJ2-1, the V gene TRBV7-8, with D possibly being TRBD1 (5 bases). CDR3 length equals 16 residues. The V end was cut by 2 bases, the J end by 3 bases, with 14 bases between. Germline V lookup: CDR1 SGHVS, CDR2 FQNEAQ.

As regards this clonotype: With a much larger clone just one base away, this may be a read error. The rearrangement uses TRBV5-1 and TRBJ2-7; a weak D match, TRBD1 (6 bases). The germline gives CDR1 SGHRS, CDR2 YFSETQ. There are 12 residues in the CDR3. CDR3 coding DNA: TGCGCCAGCAGCCTGGACAGCCCCGAGCAGTGCTTC. It yields the protein CASSLDSPEQCF.

A few counts support this clonotype. The chain uses TRBV7-9 and TRBJ1-3; a possible D gene is TRBD1 (6 bases). This CDR3 region has 17 residues. Germline V gene data show CDR1 as SEHNR and CDR2 as FQNEAQ (reference sequence). V shed 6 bases and J shed 0 bases, with 18 bases lying between them. The CDR3 loop reads CASSPNRGQISGNTIYF. CDR3 DNA: TGTGCCAGCAGTCCGAATAGAGGACAGATCTCTGGAAACACCATATATTTT. Together with reference TRBV7-9 and TRBJ1-3, the CDR3 gives the full variable domain: DTGVSQNPRHKITKRGQNVTFRCDPISEHNRLYWYRQTLGQGPEFLTYFQNEAQLEKSRLLSDRFSAERPKGSFSTLEIQRTEQGDSAMYLCASSPNRGQISGNTIYFGEGSWLTVV.

Comments on this clonotype: A single base separates this from a much larger clone, so it may be a read error. The J gene is TRBJ1-2, the V gene TRBV2; possibly TRBD1 for D (5 bases). The CDR3 is 14 amino acids. Germline assignment: CDR1 SNHLY and CDR2 FYNNEI. The DNA for the CDR3 is TGTGCCAGCAGTGAAGCTAAGGACAACTATAGCTACACCTTC. The encoded protein is CASSEAKDNYSYTF.

In its sample, this clonotype was seen many times. The rearrangement joins TRBV11-2 to TRBJ2-4; D is undetermined. This CDR3 contains 12 residues. Germline V gene lookup returns CDR1 SGHAT and CDR2 FQNNGV. The V end lost 3 bases, the J end lost 7 bases, and 7 bases lay between the germline ends. The CDR3 loop is CASSLAWNIQYF. CDR3 bases: TGTGCCAGCAGCTTGGCCTGGAACATTCAGTACTTC.

V gene TRBV12-3 or TRBV12-4 combines with J gene TRBJ2-1; D assignment may be TRBD1 or TRBD2 (6 bases each). Between the trimmed V and J ends, which lost 0 bases and 0 bases, there was a span of 12 bases. The CDR3 extends over 17 amino acids. The CDR3 here is CASSLAPGGGSYNEQFF. In DNA, the CDR3 is TGTGCCAGCAGTTTAGCGCCCGGAGGGGGCTCCTACAATGAGCAGTTCTTC.

This clonotype was observed a few times. This chain connects TRBV7-9 to TRBJ2-1, with a tentative D call TRBD2 (6 bases). This CDR3 comprises 17 residues. With 5 bases removed from V and 4 bases from J, the gap between germline ends came to 21 bases. Germline-derived CDR1 and CDR2 are SEHNR and FQNEAQ (reference sequence). The CDR3, as DNA: TGTGCCAGCAGCCACACGGTTGGCGGGGAGGAGTACAATGAGCAGTTCTTC. This translates into CASSHTVGGEEYNEQFF.

Concerning this clonotype: Relative to the germline gene, one junction end is altered; a read error may explain this. CDR3 in amino acids: CASSLAGQAPYELYF. CDR3 coding DNA: TGTGCCAGCAGCTTGGCCGGTCAGGCCCCCTACGAGCTGTACTTC. The V gene is TRBV5-6, the J gene TRBJ2-7; D remains ambiguous. The length of the CDR3 is 15 residues. Germline lookup yields CDR1 SGHDT and CDR2 YYEEEE.

As concerns this clonotype: A much larger clonotype is one base distant, so this may be a read error. The chain combines TRBV9 with TRBJ2-3; 10 positions match TRBD2. CDR3 size: 15 residues. V lost 3 bases to trimming and J lost 5 bases; unmatched junction nucleotides: 6. CDR1 and CDR2 (germline): SGDLS, YYNGEE. In DNA form, the CDR3 reads TGTGCCAGCAGCGGGGGAGTAGCGGGAGGAGATACGCAGTATTTT. Encoded protein: CASSGGVAGGDTQYF. Based on the CDR3 plus reference TRBV9 and TRBJ2-3, the full variable domain is DSGVTQTPKHLITATGQRVTLRCSPRSGDLSVYWYQQSLDQGLQFLIQYYNGEERAKGNILERFSAQQFPDLHSELNLSSLELGDSALYFCASSGGVAGGDTQYFGPGTRLTVL.

This chain connects TRBV11-2 to TRBJ2-7; 8 bases are a match to TRBD1. The V segment lost 6 bases and the J segment 7 bases; nucleotides outside the gene matches: 8. The CDR3 loop spans 13 amino acids. Germline V gene data show CDR1 as SGHAT and CDR2 as FQNNGV. DNA of the CDR3: TGTGCCAGCAGTTGGACAGGGTCAGGAGAGCAGTACTTC. It is translated as CASSWTGSGEQYF.

A remark on this clonotype: At one boundary the junction diverges from the germline segment, which might be a read error. V is TRBV6-5 and J is TRBJ2-5; unclear D gene. Germline-derived CDR1 and CDR2 are MNHEY and SVGAGI. The CDR3 contains 15 residues. This CDR3 reads CASSSTPSQQESQYF. In DNA form, the CDR3 reads TGTGCCAGCAGCTCAACGCCTTCTCAGCAAGAGTCCCAGTACTTC.

This sequence joins TRBV6-5 and TRBJ2-2; D gene ambiguous. This CDR3 region has 13 residues. V lost 6 bases and J 3 bases, leaving 8 bases between the germline ends. Looked up from germline, CDR1 is MNHEY and CDR2 is SVGAGI. This CDR3 reads CASRPKYTGELFF. CDR3 in DNA: TGTGCCAGCAGGCCAAAGTACACCGGGGAGCTGTTTTTT.

The chain links TRBV7-9 to TRBJ2-7, with 9 bases aligning to TRBD2. J was trimmed by 6 bases and V by 3 bases; bases with no gene match: 9. The CDR3 extends over 15 amino acids. From germline, CDR1 is SEHNR and CDR2 FQNEAQ (reference sequence). The CDR3 loop is CASSFVSGRTSEQYF. CDR3 sequence (DNA): TGTGCCAGCAGCTTTGTAAGCGGGAGGACTAGCGAGCAGTACTTC.

This clonotype came up many times. At one boundary the junction diverges from the germline segment, which might be a read error. The chain is built from TRBV5-6 and TRBJ2-7, with D unresolved. This CDR3 comprises 15 residues. From germline, CDR1 is SGHDT and CDR2 YYEEEE. CDR3: CASSLEPGSSYEQYF. Written as DNA, the CDR3 is TGTGCCAGCAGTTTGGAGCCCGGTTCCTCCTACGAGCAGTACTTC.

The rearrangement joins TRBV28 to TRBJ2-7; 7 bases are a match to TRBD2. Germline CDR1 MDHEN, CDR2 SYDVKM. Losses at the gene ends were 5 bases for V and 0 bases for J; bases not matched to a gene: 13. The CDR3 is made up of 17 amino acids. CDR3 amino acids: CASSPPGSGFSSYEQYF. CDR3 nucleotides: TGTGCCAGCAGTCCTCCCGGTAGCGGGTTTAGCTCCTACGAGCAGTACTTC.